These 3 T cell receptor beta chains originate from one sample sequenced in a study of blood T cell repertoires in COVID-19. Using immunoSEQ multiplex PCR, the repertoire was profiled, and TCRdb retains in-frame clones only, with some absent. The sample includes 95,000 to 110,000 clones, more than 85% of them seen just once. Material: peripheral blood. These receptors originate from a human donor in a cohort sampled during active COVID-19.

J is TRBJ1-5 and V is TRBV4-1; D is unclear. The CDR3 loop spans 13 amino acids. Germline CDR1 and CDR2: MGHRA and YSYEKL. Trimming shortened V by 2 bases and J by 6 bases, and 8 bases separated the two germline ends. This CDR3 reads CASSQNEGQPQHF. DNA for the CDR3: TGCGCCAGCAGCCAAAACGAGGGTCAGCCCCAGCATTTT.

The chain uses TRBV7-2 and TRBJ2-1; possible D gene TRBD2, 6 bases. The CDR3 has 16 residues. Germline V lookup: CDR1 SGHTA, CDR2 FQGNSA. Trimming removed 3 bases at V and 0 bases at J, with 12 bases between. This CDR3 is CASSFFLASSYNEQFF. As DNA, the CDR3 is TGTGCCAGCAGCTTCTTCCTAGCGAGCTCCTACAATGAGCAGTTCTTC.

This clone appeared once. The CDR3 DNA sequence: TGTGCCACCCGGGAGGGGTCGAACACTGAAGCTTTCTTT. It specifies CATREGSNTEAFF. V gene TRBV6-5 combines with J gene TRBJ1-1; weak D call: TRBD1 (5 bases). Germline CDR1 reads MNHEY; CDR2 reads SVGAGI. The CDR3 is 13 amino acids. V was pared by 10 bases and J by 1 base, with 13 bases between.